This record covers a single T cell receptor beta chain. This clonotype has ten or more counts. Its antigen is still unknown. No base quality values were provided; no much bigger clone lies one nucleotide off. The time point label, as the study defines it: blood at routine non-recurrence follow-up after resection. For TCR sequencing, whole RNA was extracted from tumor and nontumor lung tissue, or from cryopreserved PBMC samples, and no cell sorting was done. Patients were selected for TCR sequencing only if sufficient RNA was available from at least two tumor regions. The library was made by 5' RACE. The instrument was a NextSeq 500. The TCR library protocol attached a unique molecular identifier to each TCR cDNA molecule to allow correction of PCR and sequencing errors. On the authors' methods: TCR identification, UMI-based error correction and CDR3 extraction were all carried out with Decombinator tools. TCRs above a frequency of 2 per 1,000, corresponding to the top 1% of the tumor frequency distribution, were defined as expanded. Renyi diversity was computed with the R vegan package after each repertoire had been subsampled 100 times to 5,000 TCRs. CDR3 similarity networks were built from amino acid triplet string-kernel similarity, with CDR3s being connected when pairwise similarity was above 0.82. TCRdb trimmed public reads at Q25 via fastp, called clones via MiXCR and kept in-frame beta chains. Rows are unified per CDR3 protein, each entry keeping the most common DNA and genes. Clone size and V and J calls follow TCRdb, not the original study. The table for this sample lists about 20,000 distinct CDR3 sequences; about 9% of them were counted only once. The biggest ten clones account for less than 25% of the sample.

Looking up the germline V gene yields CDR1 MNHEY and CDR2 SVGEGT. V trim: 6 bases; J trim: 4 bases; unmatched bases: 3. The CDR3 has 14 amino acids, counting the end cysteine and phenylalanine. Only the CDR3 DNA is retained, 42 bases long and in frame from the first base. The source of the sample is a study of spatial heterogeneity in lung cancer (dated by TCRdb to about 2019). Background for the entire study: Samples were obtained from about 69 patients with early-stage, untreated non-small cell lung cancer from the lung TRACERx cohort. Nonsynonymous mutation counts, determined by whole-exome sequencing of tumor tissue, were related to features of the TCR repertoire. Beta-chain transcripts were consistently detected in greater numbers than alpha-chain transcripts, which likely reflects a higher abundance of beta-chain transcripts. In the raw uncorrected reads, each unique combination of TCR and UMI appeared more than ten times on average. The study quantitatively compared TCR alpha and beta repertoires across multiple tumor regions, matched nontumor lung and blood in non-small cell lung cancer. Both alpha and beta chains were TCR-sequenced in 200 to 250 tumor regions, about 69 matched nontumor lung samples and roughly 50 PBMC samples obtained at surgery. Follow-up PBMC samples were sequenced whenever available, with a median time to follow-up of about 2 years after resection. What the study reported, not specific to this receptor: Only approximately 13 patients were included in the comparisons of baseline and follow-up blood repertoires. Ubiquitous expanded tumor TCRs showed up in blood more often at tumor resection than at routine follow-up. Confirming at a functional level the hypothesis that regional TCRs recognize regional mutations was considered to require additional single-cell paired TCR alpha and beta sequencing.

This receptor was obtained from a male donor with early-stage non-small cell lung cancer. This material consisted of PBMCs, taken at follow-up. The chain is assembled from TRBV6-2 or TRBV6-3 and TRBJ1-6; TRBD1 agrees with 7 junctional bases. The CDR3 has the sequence CASRPGQYNSPLHF. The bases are TGTGCCAGCAGACCGGGACAGTATAATTCACCCCTCCACTTT.